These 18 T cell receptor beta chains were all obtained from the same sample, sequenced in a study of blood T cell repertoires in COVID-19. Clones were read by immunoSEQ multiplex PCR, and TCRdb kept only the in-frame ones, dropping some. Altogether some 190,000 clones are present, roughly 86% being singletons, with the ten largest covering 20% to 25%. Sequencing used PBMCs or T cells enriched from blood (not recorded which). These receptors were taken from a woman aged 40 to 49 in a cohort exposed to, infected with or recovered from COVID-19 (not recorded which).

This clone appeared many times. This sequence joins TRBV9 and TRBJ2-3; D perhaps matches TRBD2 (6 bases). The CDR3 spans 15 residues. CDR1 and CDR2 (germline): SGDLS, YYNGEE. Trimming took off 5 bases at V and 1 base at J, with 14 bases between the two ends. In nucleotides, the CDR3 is TGTGCCAGCAGGAGAAGGGACTCGGGCACAGATACGCAGTATTTT. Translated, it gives CASRRRDSGTDTQYF.

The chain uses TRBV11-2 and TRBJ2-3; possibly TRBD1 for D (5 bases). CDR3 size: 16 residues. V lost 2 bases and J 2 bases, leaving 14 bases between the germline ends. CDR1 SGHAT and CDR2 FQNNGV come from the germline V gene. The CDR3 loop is CASSLQGPFLTDTQYF. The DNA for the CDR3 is TGTGCCAGCAGCTTACAGGGCCCCTTCCTCACAGATACGCAGTATTTT.

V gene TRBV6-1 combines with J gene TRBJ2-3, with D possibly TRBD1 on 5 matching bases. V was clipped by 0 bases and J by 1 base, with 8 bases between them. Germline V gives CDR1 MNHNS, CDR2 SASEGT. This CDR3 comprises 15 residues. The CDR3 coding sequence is TGTGCCAGCAGTGAAGCGCTAGGGGGCACAGATACGCAGTATTTT. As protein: CASSEALGGTDTQYF.

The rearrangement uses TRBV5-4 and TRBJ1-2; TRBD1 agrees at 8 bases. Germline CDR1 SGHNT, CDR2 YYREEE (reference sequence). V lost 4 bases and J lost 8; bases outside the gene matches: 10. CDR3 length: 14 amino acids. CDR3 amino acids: CASSGVIAGGGYTF. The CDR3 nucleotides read TGTGCCAGCAGCGGAGTAATAGCAGGGGGCGGCTACACCTTC.

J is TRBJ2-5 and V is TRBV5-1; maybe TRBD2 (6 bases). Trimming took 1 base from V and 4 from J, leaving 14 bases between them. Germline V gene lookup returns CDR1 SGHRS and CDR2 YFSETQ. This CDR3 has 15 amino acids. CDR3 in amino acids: CASSLLARGGETQYF. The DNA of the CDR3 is TGCGCCAGCAGCTTGTTGGCGAGGGGAGGAGAGACCCAGTACTTC. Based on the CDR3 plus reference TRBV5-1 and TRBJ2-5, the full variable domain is KAGVTQTPRYLIKTRGQQVTLSCSPISGHRSVSWYQQTPGQGLQFLFEYFSETQRNKGNFPGRFSGRQFSNSRSEMNVSTLELGDSALYLCASSLLARGGETQYFGPGTRLLVL.

The CDR3 protein is CATSGQAETQYF. CDR3 in DNA: TGTGCCACCAGTGGCCAGGCGGAGACCCAGTACTTC. The chain couples TRBV24-1 to TRBJ2-5; D is ambiguous. Germline CDR1 KGHDR, CDR2 SFDVKD. This CDR3 comprises 12 residues. Deletions cut 5 bases from V and 5 bases from J, with 8 bases between.

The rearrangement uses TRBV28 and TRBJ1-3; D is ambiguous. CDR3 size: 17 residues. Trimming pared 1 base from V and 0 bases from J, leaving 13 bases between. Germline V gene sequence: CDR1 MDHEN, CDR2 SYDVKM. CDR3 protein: CASSLLLIGSSGNTIYF. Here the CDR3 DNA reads TGTGCCAGCAGTTTATTGTTAATCGGGAGCTCTGGAAACACCATATATTTT.

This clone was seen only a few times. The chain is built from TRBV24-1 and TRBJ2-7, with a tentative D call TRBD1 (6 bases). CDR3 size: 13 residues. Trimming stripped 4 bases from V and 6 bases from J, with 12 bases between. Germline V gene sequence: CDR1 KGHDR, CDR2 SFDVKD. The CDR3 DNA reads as TGTGCCACCAGTGACCGAAACAGGGTCGAGCAGTACTTC. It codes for CATSDRNRVEQYF.

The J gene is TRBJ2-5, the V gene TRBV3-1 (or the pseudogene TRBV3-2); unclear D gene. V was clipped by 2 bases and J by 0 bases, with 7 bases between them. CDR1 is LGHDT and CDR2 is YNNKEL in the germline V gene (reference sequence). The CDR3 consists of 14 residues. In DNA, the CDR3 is TGTGCCAGCAGCCAAAGAACTGACCAAGAGACCCAGTACTTC. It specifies CASSQRTDQETQYF.

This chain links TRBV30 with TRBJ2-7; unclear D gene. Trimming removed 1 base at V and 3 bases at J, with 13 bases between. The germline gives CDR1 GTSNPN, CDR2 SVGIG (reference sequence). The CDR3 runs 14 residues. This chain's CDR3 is CAWSGGGTRYEQYF. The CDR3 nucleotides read TGTGCCTGGAGTGGAGGCGGCACACGCTACGAGCAGTACTTC.

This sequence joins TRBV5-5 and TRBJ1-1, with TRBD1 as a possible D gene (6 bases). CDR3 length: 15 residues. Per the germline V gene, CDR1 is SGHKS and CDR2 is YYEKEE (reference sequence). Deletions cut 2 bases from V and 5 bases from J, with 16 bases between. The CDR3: CASSLTDSVGTEAFF. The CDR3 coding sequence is TGTGCCAGCAGCTTAACGGACAGTGTGGGGACTGAAGCTTTCTTT.

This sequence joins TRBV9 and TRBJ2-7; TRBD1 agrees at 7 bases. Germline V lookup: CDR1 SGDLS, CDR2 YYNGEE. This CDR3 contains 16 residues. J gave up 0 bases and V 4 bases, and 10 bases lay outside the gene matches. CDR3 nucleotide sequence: TGTGCCAGCAGCCCCCAAGGACAGGCCTCCTCCTACGAGCAGTACTTC. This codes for CASSPQGQASSYEQYF.

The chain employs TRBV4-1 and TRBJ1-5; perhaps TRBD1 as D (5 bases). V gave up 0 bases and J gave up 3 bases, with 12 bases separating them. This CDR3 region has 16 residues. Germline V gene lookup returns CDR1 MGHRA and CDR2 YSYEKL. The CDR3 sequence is CASSQEGGEYNQPQHF. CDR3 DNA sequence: TGCGCCAGCAGCCAAGAAGGAGGGGAATACAATCAGCCCCAGCATTTT.

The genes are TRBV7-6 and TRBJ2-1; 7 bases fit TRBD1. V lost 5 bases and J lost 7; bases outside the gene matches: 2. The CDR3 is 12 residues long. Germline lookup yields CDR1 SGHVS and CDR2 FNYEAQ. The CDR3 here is CASSPTGNEQFF. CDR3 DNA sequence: TGTGCCAGCAGCCCGACAGGGAATGAGCAGTTCTTC. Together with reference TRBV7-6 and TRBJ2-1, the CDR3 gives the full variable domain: GAGVSQSPRYKVTKRGQDVALRCDPISGHVSLYWYRQALGQGPEFLTYFNYEAQQDKSGLPNDRFSAERPEGSISTLTIQRTEQRDSAMYRCASSPTGNEQFFGPGTRLTVL.

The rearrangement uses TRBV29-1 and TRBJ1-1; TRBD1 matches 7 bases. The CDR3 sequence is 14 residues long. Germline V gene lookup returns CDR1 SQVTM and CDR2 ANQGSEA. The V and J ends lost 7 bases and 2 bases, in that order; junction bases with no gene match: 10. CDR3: CSAAGTAHNTEAFF. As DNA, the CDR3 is TGCAGCGCTGCCGGGACAGCTCATAACACTGAAGCTTTCTTT.

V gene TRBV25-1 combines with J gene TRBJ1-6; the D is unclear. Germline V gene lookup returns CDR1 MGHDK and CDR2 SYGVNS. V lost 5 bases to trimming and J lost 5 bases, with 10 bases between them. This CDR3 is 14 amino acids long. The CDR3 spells CASSRETNNSPLHF. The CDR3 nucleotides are TGTGCCAGCAGTCGGGAGACTAATAATTCACCCCTCCACTTT.

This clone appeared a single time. CDR3 in DNA: TGTGCCAGCAGCTTTAGGGGGCGGTCCGGAGGCTACACCTTC. As protein: CASSFRGRSGGYTF. This chain links TRBV7-2 with TRBJ1-2, with 7 positions matching TRBD1. With 3 bases clipped from V and 8 bases from J, the junction kept 9 bases outside the gene matches. This CDR3 is 14 amino acids long. The germline V gene encodes CDR1 SGHTA and CDR2 FQGNSA.

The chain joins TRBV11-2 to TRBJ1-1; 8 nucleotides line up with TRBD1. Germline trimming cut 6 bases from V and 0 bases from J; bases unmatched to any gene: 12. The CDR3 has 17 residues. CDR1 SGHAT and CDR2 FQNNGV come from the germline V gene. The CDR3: CASSSGQGGFMNTEAFF. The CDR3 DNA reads TGTGCCAGCAGTAGCGGACAGGGAGGCTTCATGAACACTGAAGCTTTCTTT. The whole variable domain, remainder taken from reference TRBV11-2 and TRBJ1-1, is EAGVAQSPRYKIIEKRQSVAFWCNPISGHATLYWYQQILGQGPKLLIQFQNNGVVDDSQLPKDRFSAERLKGVDSTLKIQPAKLEDSAVYLCASSSGQGGFMNTEAFFGQGTRLTVV.